The 6 T cell receptor beta chains in this list originate from one sample, sequenced in a study of cytomegalovirus exposure and HLA in healthy donors. Primers for the PCR totalled 60 Vbeta and 13 Jbeta. Using immunoSEQ multiplex PCR, the repertoire was profiled, and TCRdb retains in-frame clones only, with some absent. The sample consists of 170,000 or so clones, 80% of them appearing once. The sequencing input was PBMCs. The receptors stem from a woman aged 45-59 years in good health and CMV-seropositive.

This clone has only one observation. The V call is TRBV13, the J call TRBJ2-7, with 7 bases that match TRBD1. This CDR3 comprises 16 residues. CDR1 is PRHDT and CDR2 is FYEKMQ in the germline V gene (reference sequence). V lost 0 bases to trimming and J lost 6 bases; unmatched junction nucleotides: 11. CDR3 bases: TGTGCCAGCAGCTTAGGTTTAGGGGGCGGAGAGACCGAGCAGTACTTC. Translated: CASSLGLGGGETEQYF.

This chain links TRBV25-1 with TRBJ2-7; 7 bases fit TRBD2. In germline, CDR1 is MGHDK, CDR2 SYGVNS. V was pared by 7 bases and J by 3 bases, with 9 bases of the junction left unmatched. The CDR3 extends over 14 amino acids. As DNA, the CDR3 is TGTGCCAGCAATAGGGCGGGAGCTTACTACGAGCAGTACTTC. Its protein is CASNRAGAYYEQYF.

The J gene is TRBJ1-6, the V gene TRBV5-1; TRBD1 agrees at 8 bases. The CDR3 is 14 amino acids. Germline values: CDR1 SGHRS, CDR2 YFSETQ. V was pared by 0 bases and J by 9 bases, with 2 bases of the junction left unmatched. The CDR3 region is CASSLEDRVSPLHF. DNA for the CDR3: TGCGCCAGCAGCTTGGAGGACAGGGTTTCACCCCTCCACTTT. The entire variable domain, with the rest obtained from reference TRBV5-1 and TRBJ1-6, is as follows: KAGVTQTPRYLIKTRGQQVTLSCSPISGHRSVSWYQQTPGQGLQFLFEYFSETQRNKGNFPGRFSGRQFSNSRSEMNVSTLELGDSALYLCASSLEDRVSPLHFGNGTRLTVT.

V gene TRBV18 combines with J gene TRBJ2-7; TRBD1 might be the D (6 bases). CDR1 and CDR2 (germline): KGHSH, LQKENI. The CDR3 is 14 amino acids. V dropped 6 bases and J dropped 2 bases, with 14 bases sitting between them. CDR3 region: CASSQTGVTYEQYF. The CDR3 nucleotides are TGTGCCAGCTCCCAGACAGGCGTGACCTACGAGCAGTACTTC.

The chain uses TRBV28 and TRBJ2-5, with TRBD1 matching 9 bases. CDR1 is MDHEN, CDR2 SYDVKM, per germline. This CDR3 is 15 amino acids long. Unmatched junction bases numbered 8, after V lost 4 bases and J lost 5 bases. CDR3 sequence: CASSSNRGRGETQYF. DNA of the CDR3: TGTGCCAGCAGTTCCAACAGGGGGCGCGGGGAGACCCAGTACTTC. Full variable domain (remainder filled in from reference TRBV28 and TRBJ2-5): DVKVTQSSRYLVKRTGEKVFLECVQDMDHENMFWYRQDPGLGLRLIYFSYDVKMKEKGDIPEGYSVSREKKERFSLILESASTNQTSMYLCASSSNRGRGETQYFGPGTRLLVL.

This chain connects TRBV4-3 to TRBJ1-4, with D perhaps TRBD1 (6 bases). Trimming stripped 5 bases from V and 2 bases from J, with 21 bases between. The CDR3 length is 18 residues. CDR1 is LGHNA and CDR2 is YSLEER in the germline V gene. Here the CDR3 DNA reads TGCGCCAGCAGCTCACAGGGCTCTCCGGCCCGGACTAATGAAAAACTGTTTTTT. It codes for CASSSQGSPARTNEKLFF.